What follows are 5 T cell receptor beta chains derived from one specimen sequenced in a study of blood T cells in healthy people across ages. A second roughly 6 to 12 cycle PCR used barcoded and J-beta primers. One entry per CDR3 protein results from TCRdb running MiXCR on the 5' RACE reads. The sample carries 1,100,000 or so distinct CDR3 sequences, under 45% recorded once. Source material: blood. Receptors originate from a woman aged 55-70 years in good health.

V gene TRBV7-2 combines with J gene TRBJ1-1, with 12 bases that match TRBD1. The CDR3 covers 16 residues. With 5 bases clipped from V and 8 bases from J, the junction kept 12 bases outside the gene matches. Germline lookup yields CDR1 SGHTA and CDR2 FQGNSA. CDR3 region: CASSRTGQGALWEAFF. CDR3 sequence (DNA): TGTGCCAGCAGCCGAACGGGACAGGGGGCTTTATGGGAAGCTTTCTTT.

About this clonotype itself: At one of its ends the junction is not consistent with the germline gene, which may arise from a read error. The rearrangement joins TRBV27 to TRBJ2-7; tentatively, D is TRBD2 (5 bases). The V gene's germline CDR1 is MNHEY and CDR2 SMNVEV (reference sequence). This CDR3 has 14 residues. Written as DNA, the CDR3 is TGTGTCAGCAGTTTAGGTGGGAGTGGGAACGAGCAGTACTTC. Protein: CVSSLGGSGNEQYF.

Ten or more counts support this clonotype. The V gene is TRBV3-1, the J gene TRBJ2-7; 9 bases align to TRBD2. The V gene's germline CDR1 is LGHDT and CDR2 YNNKEL (reference sequence). This CDR3 spans 14 amino acids. Trimming took 6 bases from V and 0 from J; bases not matched to a gene: 3. CDR3 in amino acids: CASSQTSGSYEQYF. CDR3 DNA: TGTGCCAGCAGTCAGACTAGCGGCTCCTACGAGCAGTACTTC.

The table lists this clonotype with a few counts. J is TRBJ1-2 and V is TRBV29-1; D uncertain. With 5 bases removed from V and 3 bases from J, the gap between germline ends came to 16 bases. In germline, CDR1 is SQVTM, CDR2 ANQGSEA. This CDR3 comprises 14 residues. This CDR3 is CSVSAGVPDYGYTF. CDR3 DNA sequence: TGCAGCGTTTCCGCCGGCGTCCCGGACTATGGCTACACCTTC.

This clonotype was seen a handful of times. This rearrangement joins TRBV4-1 to TRBJ2-7, with D possibly called TRBD1 or TRBD2 (5 bases each). V shed 1 base and J shed 2 bases, with 9 bases lying between them. The CDR3 has 14 amino acids. The germline CDR1 and CDR2 sequences are MGHRA and YSYEKL. The CDR3 nucleotides read TGCGCCAGCAGCCAAGCCGGGACGACCTACGAGCAGTACTTC. Translation gives CASSQAGTTYEQYF.